This T cell receptor beta chain was identified in a study of neoadjuvant anti-PD-1 for oral cavity cancer. Time point specified: after neoadjuvant nivolumab, at surgical resection. TCRdb's table, derived via immunoSEQ multiplex PCR, lists solely in-frame clones and lacks some. Among 7,500 to 10,000 clones listed, 68% were seen once. CDR3 size: 14 residues. Germline V gives CDR1 SGHRS, CDR2 YFSETQ. Trimming cost V 1 base and J 1 base, with 6 bases left between them. This clone appeared a few times. The chain carries TRBV5-1 and TRBJ1-3; the D gene is possibly TRBD1 (5 bases). This clonotype was obtained from a person aged 35-79 years with oral cavity squamous cell carcinoma. This specimen consisted of PBMCs, obtained after nivolumab (anti-PD-1) treatment. The CDR3 reads CASSLTGSGNTIYF. The CDR3, as DNA: TGCGCCAGCAGCTTGACAGGATCTGGAAACACCATATATTTT.